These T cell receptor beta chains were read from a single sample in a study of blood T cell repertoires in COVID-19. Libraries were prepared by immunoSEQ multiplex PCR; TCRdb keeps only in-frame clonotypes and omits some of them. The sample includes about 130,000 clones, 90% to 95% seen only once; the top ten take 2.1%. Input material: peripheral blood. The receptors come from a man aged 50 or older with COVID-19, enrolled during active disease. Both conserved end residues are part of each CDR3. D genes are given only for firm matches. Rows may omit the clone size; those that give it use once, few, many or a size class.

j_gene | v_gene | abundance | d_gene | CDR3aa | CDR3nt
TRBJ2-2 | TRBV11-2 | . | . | CASSLARTIKFGELFF | TGTGCCAGCAGCCTCGCAAGGACTATTAAATTCGGGGAGCTGTTTTTT
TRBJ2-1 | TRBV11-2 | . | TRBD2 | CASSLVSGASYNEQFF | TGTGCCAGCAGCTTAGTGAGCGGGGCCTCCTACAATGAGCAGTTCTTC
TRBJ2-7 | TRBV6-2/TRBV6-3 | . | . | CASSKLDEQYF | TGTGCCAGCAGTAAGTTAGACGAGCAGTACTTC
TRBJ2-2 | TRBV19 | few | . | CASSLNRAGNTGELFF | TGTGCCAGTAGTTTGAACAGGGCCGGTAACACCGGGGAGCTGTTTTTT
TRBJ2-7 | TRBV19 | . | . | CASSASTSSYEQYF | TGTGCCAGTAGTGCCTCGACAAGCTCCTACGAGCAGTACTTC
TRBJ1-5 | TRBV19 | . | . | CASLDREWGNQPQHF | TGTGCCAGTCTTGACCGGGAATGGGGCAATCAGCCCCAGCATTTT
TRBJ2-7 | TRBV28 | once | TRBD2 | CASSSPTSGSSYEQYF | TGTGCCAGCAGTTCTCCAACTAGCGGGAGCTCCTACGAGCAGTACTTC
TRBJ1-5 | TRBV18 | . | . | CASSPSGTDFYQPQHF | TGTGCCAGCTCACCAAGCGGGACTGACTTTTATCAGCCCCAGCATTTT
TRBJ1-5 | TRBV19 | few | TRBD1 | CASSIQGGENQPQHF | TGTGCCAGTAGTATACAGGGGGGCGAAAATCAGCCCCAGCATTTT
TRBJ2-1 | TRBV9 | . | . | CASSVEGDAAYNEQFF | TGTGCCAGCAGCGTAGAGGGGGATGCGGCCTACAATGAGCAGTTCTTC
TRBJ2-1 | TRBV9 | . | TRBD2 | CASSPSYTSGGYNEQFF | TGTGCCAGCAGCCCATCCTATACTAGCGGCGGGTACAATGAGCAGTTCTTC
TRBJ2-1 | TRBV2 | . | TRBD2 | CASSLKTSGSYNEQFF | TGTGCCAGCAGTCTTAAGACTAGCGGCTCCTACAATGAGCAGTTCTTC
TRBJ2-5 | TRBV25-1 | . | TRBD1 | CASSEGPTGKETQYF | TGTGCCAGCAGTGAGGGACCGACAGGGAAAGAGACCCAGTACTTC
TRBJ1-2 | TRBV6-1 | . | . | CASSDYTGGAYGYTF | TGTGCCAGCAGTGATTATACGGGGGGCGCCTATGGCTACACCTTC
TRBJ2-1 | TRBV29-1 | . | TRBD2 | CSVEGLGGWGYNEQFF | TGCAGCGTTGAGGGACTAGGTGGTTGGGGGTACAATGAGCAGTTCTTC
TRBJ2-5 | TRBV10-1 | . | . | CASSEPRRRTQETQYF | TGCGCCAGCAGTGAGCCCCGACGGAGAACCCAAGAGACCCAGTACTTC
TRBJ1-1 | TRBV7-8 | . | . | CASSLPGSLNTEAFF | TGTGCCAGCAGCTTACCCGGGTCCTTGAACACTGAAGCTTTCTTT